This TCR beta chain emerged from a study of immune evolution from preneoplasia to lung adenocarcinoma. V was cut by 2 bases and J by 0 bases, with 7 bases left in between. The CDR3 totals 13 residues. CDR1 is SQVTM and CDR2 is ANQGSEA in the germline V gene. Assay: immunoSEQ multiplex PCR; the TCRdb copy retains only in-frame clones and omits some. This table has roughly 40,000 clones, 74% appearing once. Nucleic acids came from premalignant or tumor cells enriched by macro-dissection. This clone was recorded only once. The J gene is TRBJ1-1, the V gene TRBV29-1; D is undetermined. This TCR was recovered from a person in their 60s with lung adenocarcinoma. Sequenced sample: FFPE invasive lung adenocarcinoma tissue. CDR3 region: CSVEKVMNTEAFF. CDR3 DNA: TGCAGCGTTGAAAAGGTGATGAACACTGAAGCTTTCTTT.